Listed here are 16 T cell receptor beta chains from one sample, sequenced in a study of tumor and adjacent non-tumor tissue in lung cancer. This sample's RNA came from whole unsorted tissue. TCRbeta libraries were built with three rounds of nested PCR, modified from ARM-PCR. MiXCR, applied by TCRdb to the multiplex PCR reads, yields one record per CDR3 protein. The top ten hold approximately 20% of the sample, which has some 93,000 distinct CDR3 sequences, less than 80% seen once. Sequencing was done on a sample of lung tumor tissue. These receptor sequences come from a man aged 55 to 69 with non-small cell lung cancer.

This clonotype was seen ten or more times. The chain employs TRBV12-3 or TRBV12-4 and TRBJ1-1; 7 bases line up with TRBD1. With V trimmed by 0 bases and J by 11 bases, 6 bases remained unmatched. The CDR3 is 13 residues long. The CDR3 region is CASSLAAGGRAFF. In nucleotides, the CDR3 is TGTGCCAGCAGTTTAGCGGCAGGGGGTAGGGCTTTCTTT.

This clonotype was recorded at least ten times. V is TRBV30 and J is TRBJ2-2; possible D gene TRBD2, 5 bases. Trimming cost V 0 bases and J 3 bases, with 11 bases left between them. This CDR3 region has 15 residues. Germline CDR1 is GTSNPN and CDR2 is SVGIG (reference sequence). The CDR3 DNA follows: TGTGCCTGGAGTGTAGGCACTAGTTACACCGGGGAGCTGTTTTTT. Residues: CAWSVGTSYTGELFF.

On this clonotype: Compared with germline, one end of the junction differs, possibly owing to a read error. This chain uses TRBV6-5 with TRBJ2-5; the match to TRBD2 covers 14 bases. CDR3 length: 17 residues. Germline lookup yields CDR1 MNHEY and CDR2 SVGAGI. CDR3 bases: TGTACCAGCAGATACCATCCGACTAGCGGGAGGGGGGAGACCCAGTACTTC. Its translation is CTSRYHPTSGRGETQYF.

In its sample, this clonotype was seen a few times. A read error may produce the germline difference seen at one junction end. The J gene is TRBJ2-3, the V gene TRBV12-3 or TRBV12-4; TRBD1 might be the D (5 bases). The CDR3 covers 16 residues. DNA of the CDR3: TGTGTCAGCAGTTTCGGGCGCCTATCGTCGACAGATACACAGTATTTT. The encoded protein is CVSSFGRLSSTDTQYF.

The count of this clonotype is one. The rearrangement uses TRBV11-2 and TRBJ2-5, with 14 bases lining up with TRBD2. The CDR3 loop spans 15 amino acids. Germline V gene data show CDR1 as SGHAT and CDR2 as FQNNGV. Losses at the gene ends were 5 bases for V and 5 bases for J; bases not matched to a gene: 4. The chain's CDR3 is CASSAGTSGSETQYF. In DNA, the CDR3 is TGTGCCAGCAGCGCGGGGACTAGCGGGAGTGAGACCCAGTACTTC.

This clonotype was recorded at least ten times. The chain has TRBV29-1 and TRBJ2-1; the D gene is possibly TRBD1 (5 bases). The V gene lost 7 bases and the J gene lost 0 bases, with 13 bases spanning the gap. Germline CDR1 reads SQVTM; CDR2 reads ANQGSEA. The CDR3 length is 14 residues. CDR3 nucleotide sequence: TGCAGCGCCAGGGTAACTGCCTCCTACAATGAGCAGTTCTTC. Encoded protein: CSARVTASYNEQFF.

With respect to this clonotype: A junction end diverges from the germline sequence, so it may reflect a read error. The genes are TRBV5-6 and TRBJ2-5; a weak D match, TRBD2 (6 bases). Germline V lookup: CDR1 SGHDT, CDR2 YYEEEE. This CDR3 is built from 13 residues. The CDR3 DNA follows: TGTGCCAGCAGCTTTTCAGGAGGGGAGACCCAGGAGTTC. Amino acids: CASSFSGGETQEF.

The genes are TRBV11-2 and TRBJ2-3; 11 bases are shared with TRBD2. Trimming removed 8 bases from V and 5 bases from J; junction bases left unmatched: 12. The CDR3 length is 16 residues. Looked up from germline, CDR1 is SGHAT and CDR2 is FQNNGV. The CDR3 coding sequence is TGTGCCAGCGGTCGTAGCGGGAGGGCCTTCGAAGATACGCAGTATTTT. It is translated as CASGRSGRAFEDTQYF.

There are a few counts of this clonotype. This may stem from a read error, because a much larger clone lies one nucleotide away. The rearrangement links TRBV4-1 to TRBJ1-5; a weak D match, TRBD1 (6 bases). Germline CDR1 is MGHRA and CDR2 is YSYEKL. This CDR3 region has 14 residues. V gave up 1 base and J gave up 9 bases, with 13 bases separating them. The chain's CDR3 is CASSQVLGGTPQHF. As DNA, the CDR3 is TGCGCCAGCAGCCAAGTATTAGGGGGTACGCCCCAGCATTTT.

This clonotype has at least ten counts. The rearrangement joins TRBV20-1 to TRBJ2-5; D unclear. The germline V gene encodes CDR1 DFQATT and CDR2 SNEGSKA (reference sequence). V lost 3 bases and J lost 2, with 13 bases in between. This CDR3 is built from 14 residues. CDR3 DNA sequence: TGCAGTGCTAGGGTTTCGGCCGTACAAGAGACCCAGTACTTC. Protein sequence: CSARVSAVQETQYF.

Comments on this clonotype: A much larger clone differs from this one at a single base, so this may be a read error. This chain uses TRBV7-9 with TRBJ2-5; 9 bases are a match to TRBD1. Germline CDR1 and CDR2: SEHNR and FQNEAQ (reference sequence). CDR3 length: 13 amino acids. The DNA for the CDR3 is TGTACCAGCAGCAGTGGGACAGGGGAGACCCAGTACTTC. The encoded protein is CTSSSGTGETQYF.

About this clonotype itself: A much larger clone differs by one base, so this may be a read error. This chain uses TRBV7-9 with TRBJ1-4; possible D gene TRBD1, 5 bases. The CDR3 contains 12 residues. Germline CDR1 reads SEHNR; CDR2 reads FQNEAQ (reference sequence). V was shortened by 5 bases and J by 8 bases, with 9 bases between the two germline ends. CDR3 region: CASSVDREKLFF. The CDR3 coding sequence is TGTGCCAGCAGCGTAGACAGAGAAAAACTGTTTTTT.

About this clonotype itself: Likely a read error: the CDR3 ends without its conserved phenylalanine or tryptophan. The J gene is TRBJ1-1, the V gene TRBV4-1; TRBD1 is a possible D gene (5 bases). This CDR3 is 11 amino acids long. Germline assignment: CDR1 MGHRA and CDR2 YSYEKL. Here the CDR3 reads CASNQGTKAFV. In DNA form, the CDR3 reads TGCGCAAGCAACCAAGGGACTAAAGCTTTCGTT.

As for this clonotype: This could be a read error, since a much larger clone is one nucleotide away. The chain joins TRBV12-3 or TRBV12-4 to TRBJ1-1, with TRBD1 matching 7 bases. The CDR3 runs 13 residues. The DNA of the CDR3 is TGTGCCAGCAGTTTAGCGGCAGGGGGTAAGGCTCTCTTT. Encoded protein: CASSLAAGGKALF.

This chain links TRBV6-2 or TRBV6-3 with TRBJ2-1; the D gene could be TRBD1 or TRBD2 (5 bases each). The CDR3 totals 12 residues. Germline V gives CDR1 MNHEY, CDR2 SVGEGT. The V gene lost 11 bases and the J gene lost 8 bases, with 16 bases spanning the gap. The CDR3 coding sequence is TGTGCCGACAGCCCAACTAGTTATGAGCAGTTCTTC. It is translated as CADSPTSYEQFF.

This clonotype came up once. A single base separates this from a much larger clone, so it may be a read error. CDR3 sequence reads: CASRRTSGTSYEKYF. The CDR3 DNA is TGTGCCAGCAGACGGACTAGCGGGACTTCCTACGAGAAGTACTTC. The chain has TRBV6-5 and TRBJ2-7; TRBD2 agrees at 12 bases. The CDR3 has 15 amino acids. Germline CDR1 MNHEY, CDR2 SVGAGI.